This entry features one T cell receptor beta chain sequence. Per the study methods: Cell counts per sample came from amplifying reference gene primers. Using immunoSEQ multiplex PCR, the repertoire was profiled, and TCRdb retains in-frame clones only, with some absent. D and trimming come from the DNA, and the V and J calls and clone size come from that table. The repertoire consists of over 250,000 clones, with around 84% occurring once and the leading ten covering roughly 4%. Looked up from germline, CDR1 is LNHNV and CDR2 is YYDKDF (reference sequence). The CDR3 totals 14 residues. V was pared by 5 bases and J by 5 bases, with 4 bases of the junction left unmatched. The sample comes from a study of blood T cell repertoires in COVID-19. Participants came from around 25 US areas, aged roughly 18 to 95 years. Researchers sorted participants into cohorts using their self-reported clinical history.

Sequencing was carried out using PBMCs or T cells enriched from blood (not recorded which). This sequence was found in a man aged 25 to 45 with acute COVID-19. The chain links TRBV15 to TRBJ1-5; 9 positions match TRBD1. In DNA form, the CDR3 reads TGTGCCACCAGCGGCCGGACAGGGGATCAGCCCCAGCATTTT. This translates into CATSGRTGDQPQHF.